The 2 T cell receptor beta chains below all came from one sample that was sequenced in a study of beta chain features in type 1 diabetes (dated by TCRdb to the late 2010s). Preparation of the library involved the immunoSEQ multiplex PCR assay. The entire isolated RNA was reverse transcribed using the High Capacity cDNA Reverse Transcription Kit, and thus expressed TCRB transcripts were sequenced. The table comes from immuneACCESS by way of TCRdb, which keeps in-frame sequences with V and J called. Part of the clones is missing from these tables; in studies checked, under half for an unresolved V gene and the rest for unknown reasons. The sample data list about 350,000 clones, and 20% of these were observed just once. The ten largest make up roughly 0.045% of the sample. The specimen was naive CD4+ T cells from blood. The label giving this sample's cell subset or site can be read as: true naive CD4+ T cells. Source of these receptors: a woman under 30 in good health.

The V and J genes are TRBV9 and TRBJ2-4, with a tentative D call TRBD2 (6 bases). The CDR3 sequence is 18 residues long. The ends were cut back, 3 bases at V and 3 bases at J, with 22 bases in the middle. Germline V gives CDR1 SGDLS, CDR2 YYNGEE. The CDR3 region is CASSDQPGVVGGKNIQYF. The DNA for the CDR3 is TGTGCCAGCAGCGACCAGCCGGGGGTCGTTGGGGGCAAAAACATTCAGTACTTC.

The rearrangement joins TRBV25-1 to TRBJ2-7; 8 bases agree with TRBD1. J gave up 3 bases and V 6 bases, and 7 bases lay outside the gene matches. From germline, CDR1 is MGHDK and CDR2 SYGVNS. The CDR3 loop spans 14 amino acids. The CDR3 DNA follows: TGTGCCAGCAGGGACGACAGGGGAGGCTACGAGCAGTACTTC. This codes for CASRDDRGGYEQYF.